Listed below are T cell receptor beta chains from one sample, sequenced in a study of response to subunit inactivated influenza vaccine. TCRdb re-derived calls from the RT-PCR reads in MiXCR, one entry per CDR3 protein. The table records some 850,000 distinct CDR3 sequences, about 18% of them present only once. The sequences come from PBMCs from blood, collected 5 days after vaccination. The receptors come from a middle-aged man who received an inactivated influenza vaccine. Both conserved end residues are trimmed from each CDR3.

v_call cdr3_aa
TRBV7-9 ASSLGVQGNSTDTQY
TRBV20-1 SATGTATEAF
TRBV20-1 SALGRRQETQY
TRBV7-2 ASVRERGYNEQF
TRBV6-5 ASSYSGRAGNYEQY
TRBV11-2 ASSEGLHYEQY
TRBV20-1 SATFPGQLDTDTQY
TRBV12-3/TRBV12-4 ASSWGAGELF
TRBV7-8 ASSGQGWNHQPQH
TRBV20-1 SASSLADTDTQY
TRBV10-1 ASSEVAGGTDTQY
TRBV6-1 ASRLAGGGHNEQF
TRBV7-2 ASSLAVSGVTYEQY
TRBV10-3 AIATHSYEQY
TRBV6-6 ASRVDRGPLAF
TRBV7-2 ASSGLGGRSYNEQF
TRBV6-1 ASSEMGREQPQH
TRBV20-1 SARSLAKNIQY
TRBV4-1 ASSTTDLGADTQY
TRBV5-1 ASSGGLAGNNEQF
TRBV20-1 SARPLASSHSSYNEQF
TRBV5-1 ASSSLPIYEQY
TRBV12-5 ASAKGGGSYEQY
TRBV4-1 ASSQEENEQF
TRBV20-1 SARAMDRAYEQY
TRBV18 ASSPVFQGGKTNIDEKLF
TRBV28 ASRTAAPTDTQY
TRBV6-4 ASSDEGNTGELF
TRBV12-3/TRBV12-4 ASSFTPETGPGYT
TRBV25-1 ASSDYGGTEAF
TRBV24-1 ATSDPGQGEETQY
TRBV4-3 ASSQDGTGNNEKLF
TRBV29-1 SLRWGRY
TRBV6-2/TRBV6-3 ASVISSGYTGELF
TRBV4-2 ASSQDRGVNEQF
TRBV20-1 SARDGFDEQY
TRBV10-3 AIKRLAGGDNEQF
TRBV5-1 ASSADYEQY
TRBV4-1 ASSQGGPDTQY
TRBV6-1 ASSRSISSYEQY
TRBV20-1 SADRGDQETQY
TRBV25-1 ASSSMTTLETQY
TRBV20-1 SADMGSGNTIY
TRBV6-2/TRBV6-3 ASSRGLAGGFQETQY
TRBV15 ATSRRSGDGGELF
TRBV6-6 ASGDRGNEQF
TRBV3-1 ASSRTPYSGSSYEQY
TRBV4-2 ASSPYKSINTGELF
TRBV29-1 SVEDRTSASTDTQY